This is a list of T cell receptor beta chains from one sample in a study of T cell responses to AZD1222 COVID-19 vaccine. Produced via immunoSEQ multiplex PCR; TCRdb's table is partial and in-frame only. Among over 150,000 clones listed, about nine tenths were seen once. This specimen was peripheral blood, taken on day 0 of AZD1222 vaccination. The receptor set was obtained from an adult in good health. Each CDR3 is given with its conserved first and last residue. The D gene is left open where the match is weak. The size of a clone is reported for some rows only, either as once, few or many, or as a class for expanded clones.

D gene	clone size	V gene	J gene	CDR3 protein	CDR3 DNA
TRBD2	-	TRBV4-3	TRBJ2-1	CASSRHLAGVYNEQFF	TGCGCCAGCAGCCGCCACCTAGCGGGGGTTTACAATGAGCAGTTCTTC
TRBD1	-	TRBV19	TRBJ1-3	CASSSGTGGSSGNTIYF	TGTGCCAGTAGCAGTGGGACAGGAGGATCCTCTGGAAACACCATATATTTT
TRBD1	-	TRBV5-4	TRBJ2-5	CASTPGARTGKETQYF	TGTGCCAGCACCCCGGGGGCAAGGACAGGGAAAGAGACCCAGTACTTC
-	-	TRBV21-1	TRBJ2-7	CASSKDCYEQYF	TGTGCCAGCAGCAAAGACTGCTACGAGCAGTACTTC
TRBD1	-	TRBV18	TRBJ1-1	CASSPTPIGGVANTEAFF	TGTGCCAGCTCACCGACCCCGATAGGGGGCGTTGCCAACACTGAAGCTTTCTTT
-	-	TRBV4-1	TRBJ2-5	CASSQVAGRETQYF	TGCGCCAGCAGCCAAGTCGCAGGGAGGGAGACCCAGTACTTC
-	-	TRBV4-1	TRBJ1-2	CASSQRENYGYTF	TGCGCCAGCAGCCAAAGGGAGAACTATGGCTACACCTTC
-	once	TRBV13	TRBJ1-3	CASSLSLGNTIYF	TGTGCCAGCAGCTTATCGTTGGGAAACACCATATATTTT
-	-	TRBV7-2	TRBJ2-2	CASSSQTGELFF	TGTGCCAGCAGCTCGCAAACCGGGGAGCTGTTTTTT
TRBD1	-	TRBV5-1	TRBJ2-5	CASSSPGQGRQETQYF	TGCGCCAGCAGCTCGCCCGGACAGGGGCGGCAAGAGACCCAGTACTTC
TRBD2	-	TRBV14	TRBJ2-1	CASSWAGGDHYNEQFF	TGTGCCAGCAGCTGGGCCGGGGGGGACCACTACAATGAGCAGTTCTTC
-	-	TRBV12-3/TRBV12-4	TRBJ2-7	CASSLMDGEQYF	TGTGCCAGCAGTTTGATGGACGGCGAGCAGTACTTC
-	-	TRBV5-1	TRBJ2-1	CASSLGRRGSSYNEQFF	TGCGCCAGCAGCTTGGGACGTCGGGGGAGCTCCTACAATGAGCAGTTCTTC
-	-	TRBV27	TRBJ2-5	CASSADGLGKETQYF	TGTGCCAGCAGTGCCGACGGCCTGGGAAAAGAGACCCAGTACTTC
-	once	TRBV18	TRBJ2-7	CASSSSYEQYF	TGTGCCAGCTCCAGCTCCTACGAGCAGTACTTC
-	-	TRBV11-2	TRBJ2-1	CASSPGAGEQFF	TGTGCCAGCAGCCCAGGGGCGGGTGAGCAGTTCTTC
-	-	TRBV19	TRBJ1-1	CASSILPGVNTEAFF	TGTGCCAGTAGTATCCTCCCGGGAGTGAACACTGAAGCTTTCTTT
-	-	TRBV6-2/TRBV6-3	TRBJ1-5	CASSTFRGQPQHF	TGTGCCAGCAGTACCTTCCGGGGTCAGCCCCAGCATTTT
TRBD1	-	TRBV5-8	TRBJ1-3	CASSSGTVSSGNTIYF	TGTGCCAGCAGCTCCGGGACAGTGAGCTCTGGAAACACCATATATTTT
TRBD1	-	TRBV18	TRBJ2-7	CASSPGTGASEQYF	TGTGCCAGCTCACCGGGGACAGGGGCAAGCGAGCAGTACTTC
-	-	TRBV5-1	TRBJ2-3	CASSLAPAPDTQYF	TGCGCCAGCAGCTTGGCGCCTGCCCCAGATACGCAGTATTTT
-	-	TRBV6-5	TRBJ2-5	CASSVPSGGRTQYF	TGTGCCAGCAGCGTCCCATCGGGGGGCCGGACCCAGTACTTC
-	-	TRBV6-6	TRBJ1-5	CASSRPGSNQPQHF	TGTGCCAGCAGCCGACCGGGAAGCAATCAGCCCCAGCATTTT
-	-	TRBV5-6	TRBJ1-1	CASSPGRLGAFF	TGTGCCAGCAGCCCAGGACGCCTTGGAGCTTTCTTT
-	-	TRBV4-1	TRBJ1-6	CASSQESGTRYSPLHF	TGCGCCAGCAGCCAAGAATCCGGGACAAGATATTCACCCCTCCACTTT
-	-	TRBV7-9	TRBJ2-5	CASSLAGGQETQYF	TGTGCCAGCAGCTTAGCAGGGGGGCAAGAGACCCAGTACTTC
-	-	TRBV4-3	TRBJ1-1	CASSLTSGTEAFF	TGCGCCAGCAGCCTCACTTCGGGGACTGAAGCTTTCTTT
TRBD1	-	TRBV18	TRBJ1-3	CASSPFGTGNSNTIYF	TGTGCCAGCTCACCATTCGGGACAGGGAATTCAAACACCATATATTTT
-	-	TRBV10-3	TRBJ2-7	CAIAEPSYEQYF	TGTGCCATCGCCGAACCCTCCTACGAGCAGTACTTC
-	few	TRBV9	TRBJ1-5	CASSDGNQPQHF	TGTGCCAGCAGCGACGGCAATCAGCCCCAGCATTTT
TRBD1	-	TRBV11-3	TRBJ2-7	CASSHGQGPYEQYF	TGTGCCAGCAGCCACGGACAGGGACCATACGAGCAGTACTTC
-	-	TRBV10-3	TRBJ1-2	CAISKDTAYGYTF	TGTGCCATCAGTAAGGACACCGCATATGGCTACACCTTC
-	-	TRBV29-1	TRBJ2-7	CSVSGHSSYEQYF	TGCAGCGTCTCGGGACATAGCTCCTACGAGCAGTACTTC
TRBD1	-	TRBV12-3/TRBV12-4	TRBJ1-5	CASSLTGNQPQHF	TGTGCCAGCAGTTTGACAGGGAATCAGCCCCAGCATTTT
-	-	TRBV28	TRBJ1-5	CASSLLWGSPQPQHF	TGTGCCAGCAGTTTATTATGGGGCAGCCCGCAGCCCCAGCATTTT
-	once	TRBV18	TRBJ1-4	CASSPPGSNEKLFF	TGTGCCAGCTCACCGCCAGGGTCCAATGAAAAACTGTTTTTT
-	-	TRBV5-4	TRBJ1-2	CASMDSGTRGGYTF	TGTGCCAGCATGGACTCAGGGACAAGAGGTGGCTACACCTTC
TRBD1	-	TRBV5-1	TRBJ1-1	CASSFMTGGANTEAFF	TGCGCCAGCAGCTTTATGACAGGGGGCGCGAACACTGAAGCTTTCTTT
-	few	TRBV6-2/TRBV6-3	TRBJ2-7	CASSITLGVYEQYF	TGTGCCAGCAGTATAACTCTGGGCGTCTACGAGCAGTACTTC
TRBD2	-	TRBV6-2/TRBV6-3	TRBJ2-7	CASTPGLAGNYEQYF	TGTGCCAGCACCCCTGGACTAGCGGGGAACTACGAGCAGTACTTC
-	once	TRBV2	TRBJ2-3	CASSGGRGAGTDTQYF	TGTGCCAGCAGTGGAGGGAGGGGGGCCGGCACAGATACGCAGTATTTT
-	-	TRBV2	TRBJ1-2	CASSRNGYTF	TGTGCCAGCAGTAGAAATGGCTACACCTTC
-	-	TRBV4-3	TRBJ1-2	CASSQERPVDGYGYTF	TGCGCCAGCAGCCAAGAACGGCCGGTGGACGGGTATGGCTACACCTTC
-	-	TRBV7-2	TRBJ1-1	CASSLGGLGNTEAFF	TGTGCCAGCAGCTTAGGAGGGCTAGGGAACACTGAAGCTTTCTTT
-	-	TRBV5-1	TRBJ2-2	CASSLDSRRGGLTDAGELFF	TGCGCCAGCAGCTTGGATTCTCGTCGGGGTGGCCTCACGGACGCCGGGGAGCTGTTTTTT
TRBD2	-	TRBV7-8	TRBJ2-3	CASSLKLAGEEDTQYF	TGTGCCAGCAGCTTAAAACTAGCGGGGGAGGAAGATACGCAGTATTTT